This TCR beta chain came from a study of T cells in pancreatic ductal adenocarcinoma. The V end lost 5 bases, the J end lost 6 bases, and 11 bases lay between the germline ends. The germline V gene has CDR1 LGHNT and CDR2 FRNRAP. The CDR3 sequence is 12 residues long. Selected pancreatic ductal adenocarcinoma patients had undergone surgery without neoadjuvant therapy. Libraries were prepared by immunoSEQ multiplex PCR; TCRdb keeps only in-frame clonotypes and omits some of them. In the table there are around 100,000 clones, roughly 96% of which are singletons. V is TRBV12-5 and J is TRBJ2-7; D is unclear. This clonotype was obtained from a human donor with pancreatic ductal adenocarcinoma. Material: PBMCs. CDR3 sequence: CASGPLETEQYF. CDR3 in DNA: TGTGCTAGTGGTCCGCTAGAAACCGAGCAGTACTTC.